Presented here are 7 T cell receptor beta chains from one specimen sequenced in a study of cytomegalovirus exposure and HLA in healthy donors (dated by TCRdb to the late 2010s). Library method: the immunoSEQ multiplex PCR assay. For the multiplex PCR, a mixture combining 60 forward primers for TCR Vbeta segments and 13 reverse primers for TCR Jbeta segments was used. What TCRdb holds here is the immuneACCESS table cut down to in-frame rearrangements. Part of the clones is not present; checked against another copy, under half of the missing clones reflect an unresolved V gene, and the others are unexplained. Across this sample there are about 140,000 clones, with roughly three quarters seen only once. The biggest ten clones account for 2% of the sample. Sequenced input: PBMCs. The source is a man in his thirties or forties in good health and CMV-seronegative.

The chain is built from TRBV28 and TRBJ1-5; TRBD1 aligns across 9 bases. The trim removed 1 base at V and 3 bases at J, leaving 7 bases unmatched. CDR3 length: 17 amino acids. Germline V gene sequence: CDR1 MDHEN, CDR2 SYDVKM. CDR3 protein: CASSLSDTGGVNQPQHF. The CDR3 DNA sequence: TGTGCCAGCAGTTTATCTGATACAGGGGGCGTCAATCAGCCCCAGCATTTT.

This clone appeared a few times. The J gene is TRBJ2-7, the V gene TRBV5-1, with TRBD2 matching over 8 bases. With V trimmed by 3 bases and J by 3 bases, 11 bases remained unmatched. This CDR3 is 16 amino acids long. Germline CDR1 reads SGHRS; CDR2 reads YFSETQ. In DNA, the CDR3 is TGCGCCAGCAGCTCCCTGACTATAGCGGGGTACTACGAGCAGTACTTC. Its translation is CASSSLTIAGYYEQYF.

The V gene is TRBV12-2, the J gene TRBJ1-2; the D segment call TRBD1 is taken from the table without a DNA check. TRBV12-2 represents a pseudogene. The CDR3 spans 14 residues. DNA for the CDR3: TGTGCAAGTCGCTCGGGACAGGGGAACTATGGCTACACCTTC. This translates into CASRSGQGNYGYTF.

The rearrangement joins TRBV10-3 to TRBJ2-1, with D maybe TRBD2 (6 bases). This CDR3 has 14 residues. Germline values: CDR1 ENHRY, CDR2 SYGVKD. The V end lost 3 bases, the J end lost 7 bases, and 13 bases lay between the germline ends. CDR3 nucleotide sequence: TGTGCCATCAGTGATTTCGGGAGAGGGAATGAGCAGTTCTTC. The encoded protein is CAISDFGRGNEQFF.

The chain is built from TRBV5-1 and TRBJ2-5; perhaps TRBD1 as D (6 bases). Germline CDR1 SGHRS, CDR2 YFSETQ. The germline V and J ends were trimmed by 6 bases and 3 bases, with 18 bases remaining between them. The CDR3 extends over 15 amino acids. The CDR3 here is CASKTRGGFEETQYF. CDR3 bases: TGCGCCAGCAAGACCAGGGGTGGGTTTGAAGAGACCCAGTACTTC.

This clone was seen just once. The V gene is TRBV19, the J gene TRBJ2-1, with 7 bases identical to TRBD2. The CDR3 sequence is 16 residues long. V lost 2 bases, J lost 1 base, and 5 bases stayed unmatched. The germline V gene encodes CDR1 LNHDA and CDR2 SQIVND (reference sequence). CDR3 nucleotide sequence: TGTGCCAGTAGTATACGCGGGAGTGGTTCCTACAATGAGCAGTTCTTC. Its translation is CASSIRGSGSYNEQFF.

The chain combines TRBV11-2 with TRBJ2-1; TRBD1 matches at 7 bases. Trimming removed 4 bases from V and 4 bases from J; junction bases left unmatched: 7. From germline, CDR1 is SGHAT and CDR2 FQNNGV. CDR3 length: 15 residues. In DNA form, the CDR3 reads TGTGCCAGCAGCTCCTCGACAGGGTTTTACAATGAGCAGTTCTTC. Its translation: CASSSSTGFYNEQFF.